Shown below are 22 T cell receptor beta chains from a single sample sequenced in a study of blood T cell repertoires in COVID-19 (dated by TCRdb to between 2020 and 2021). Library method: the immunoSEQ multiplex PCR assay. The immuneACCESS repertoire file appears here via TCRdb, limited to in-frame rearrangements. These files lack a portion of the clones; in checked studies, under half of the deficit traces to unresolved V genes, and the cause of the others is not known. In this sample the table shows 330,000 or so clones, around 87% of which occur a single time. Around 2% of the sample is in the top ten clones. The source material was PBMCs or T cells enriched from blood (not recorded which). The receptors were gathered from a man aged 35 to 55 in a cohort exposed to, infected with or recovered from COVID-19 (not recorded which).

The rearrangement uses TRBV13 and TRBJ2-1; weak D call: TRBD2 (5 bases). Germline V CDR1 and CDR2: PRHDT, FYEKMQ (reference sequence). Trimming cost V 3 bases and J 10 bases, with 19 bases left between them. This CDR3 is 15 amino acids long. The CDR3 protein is CASSFRRAGKFEQFF. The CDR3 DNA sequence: TGTGCCAGCAGCTTCCGGCGGGCCGGGAAATTCGAGCAGTTCTTC.

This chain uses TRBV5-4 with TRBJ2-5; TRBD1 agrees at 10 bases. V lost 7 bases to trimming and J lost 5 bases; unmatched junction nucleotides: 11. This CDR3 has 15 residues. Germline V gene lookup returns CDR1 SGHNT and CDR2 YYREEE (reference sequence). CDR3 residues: CASAPGTGAGETQYF. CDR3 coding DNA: TGTGCCAGCGCTCCCGGGACAGGGGCCGGGGAGACCCAGTACTTC.

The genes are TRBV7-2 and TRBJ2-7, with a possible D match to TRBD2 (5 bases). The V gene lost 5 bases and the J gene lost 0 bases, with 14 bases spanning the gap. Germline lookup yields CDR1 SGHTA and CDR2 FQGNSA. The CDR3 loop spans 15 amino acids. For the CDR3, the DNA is TGTGCCAGCAGCCACGGAGGCGGCAGCTCCTACGAGCAGTACTTC. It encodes CASSHGGGSSYEQYF.

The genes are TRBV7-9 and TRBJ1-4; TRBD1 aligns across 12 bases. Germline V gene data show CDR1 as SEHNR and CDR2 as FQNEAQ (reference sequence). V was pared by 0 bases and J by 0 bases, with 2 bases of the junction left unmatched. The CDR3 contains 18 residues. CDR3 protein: CASSLAGQGASTNEKLFF. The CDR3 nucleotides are TGTGCCAGCAGCTTAGCGGGACAGGGGGCCTCAACTAATGAAAAACTGTTTTTT.

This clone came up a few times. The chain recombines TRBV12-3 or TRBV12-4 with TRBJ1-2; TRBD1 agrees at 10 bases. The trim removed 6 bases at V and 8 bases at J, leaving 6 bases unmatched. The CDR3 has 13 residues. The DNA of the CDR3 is TGTGCCAGCAGACCGACAGGGGGCCGAGGCTACACCTTC. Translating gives CASRPTGGRGYTF.

The CDR3 DNA follows: TGTGCCAGCAGCCAAGCTGACGACGGGGCCTACGAGCAGTACTTC. Translation: CASSQADDGAYEQYF. The rearrangement joins TRBV3-1 (or the pseudogene TRBV3-2) to TRBJ2-7, with D maybe TRBD2 (5 bases). The CDR3 is 15 amino acids. V shed 1 base and J shed 2 bases, with 12 bases lying between them. Germline assignment: CDR1 LGHDT and CDR2 YNNKEL (reference sequence).

The DNA of the CDR3 is TGCGCCAGCAGCTTCGGGAGAACCTACGAGCAGTACTTC. It codes for CASSFGRTYEQYF. V gene TRBV5-1 combines with J gene TRBJ2-7; weak D call: TRBD2 (6 bases). The germline V and J ends were trimmed by 2 bases and 2 bases, with 8 bases remaining between them. Germline V gives CDR1 SGHRS, CDR2 YFSETQ. The CDR3 has 13 residues. Looking up the rest from reference TRBV5-1 and TRBJ2-7 gives the full variable domain: KAGVTQTPRYLIKTRGQQVTLSCSPISGHRSVSWYQQTPGQGLQFLFEYFSETQRNKGNFPGRFSGRQFSNSRSEMNVSTLELGDSALYLCASSFGRTYEQYFGPGTRLTVT.

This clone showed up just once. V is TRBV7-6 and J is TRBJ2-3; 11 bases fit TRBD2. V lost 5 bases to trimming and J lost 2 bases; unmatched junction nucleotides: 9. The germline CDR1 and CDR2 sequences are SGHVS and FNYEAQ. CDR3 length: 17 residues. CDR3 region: CASSPRVGLAVTDTQYF. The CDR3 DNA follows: TGTGCCAGCAGCCCTAGGGTGGGACTAGCGGTCACAGATACGCAGTATTTT. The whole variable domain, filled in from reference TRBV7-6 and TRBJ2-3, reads GAGVSQSPRYKVTKRGQDVALRCDPISGHVSLYWYRQALGQGPEFLTYFNYEAQQDKSGLPNDRFSAERPEGSISTLTIQRTEQRDSAMYRCASSPRVGLAVTDTQYFGPGTRLTVL.

CDR3 sequence: CASSIVLAGLYNEQFF. Here the CDR3 DNA reads TGTGCCAGTAGTATAGTACTAGCGGGGCTCTACAATGAGCAGTTCTTC. This sequence joins TRBV19 and TRBJ2-1; TRBD2 matches at 10 bases. Unmatched junction bases numbered 3, after V lost 1 base and J lost 3 bases. In germline, CDR1 is LNHDA, CDR2 SQIVND (reference sequence). The CDR3 has 16 amino acids.

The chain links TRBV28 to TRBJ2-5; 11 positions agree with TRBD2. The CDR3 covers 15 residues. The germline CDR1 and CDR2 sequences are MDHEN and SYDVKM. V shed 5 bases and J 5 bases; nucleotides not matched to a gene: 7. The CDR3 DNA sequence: TGTGCCAGCAGTCCCCCGGCTAGCGGGAGGGAGACCCAGTACTTC. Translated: CASSPPASGRETQYF.

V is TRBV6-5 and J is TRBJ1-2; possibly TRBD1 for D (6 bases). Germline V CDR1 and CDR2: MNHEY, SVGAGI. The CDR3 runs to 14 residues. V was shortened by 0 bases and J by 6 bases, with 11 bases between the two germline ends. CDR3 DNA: TGTGCCAGCAGTTACTCCAGGGGTCTGGATGGCTACACCTTC. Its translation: CASSYSRGLDGYTF.

CDR3 nucleotides: TGTGCCAGCAGTAGACAGGGTATCCCCTACGAGCAGTACTTC. As protein: CASSRQGIPYEQYF. The chain carries TRBV6-6 and TRBJ2-7, with TRBD1 matching 7 bases. The CDR3 has 14 residues. Trimming removed 5 bases from V and 2 bases from J; junction bases left unmatched: 6. Germline V gene lookup returns CDR1 MNHNY and CDR2 SVGAGI (reference sequence).

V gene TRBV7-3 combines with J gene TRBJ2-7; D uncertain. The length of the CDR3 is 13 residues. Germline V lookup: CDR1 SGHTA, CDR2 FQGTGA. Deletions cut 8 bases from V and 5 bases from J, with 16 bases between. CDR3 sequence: CASRKAPGDEQYF. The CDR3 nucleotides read TGTGCCAGCCGTAAGGCCCCAGGTGACGAGCAGTACTTC. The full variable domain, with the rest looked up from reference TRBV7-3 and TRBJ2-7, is GAGVSQTPSNKVTEKGKYVELRCDPISGHTALYWYRQSLGQGPEFLIYFQGTGAADDSGLPNDRFFAVRPEGSVSTLKIQRTERGDSAVYLCASRKAPGDEQYFGPGTRLTVT.

The CDR3 loop reads CASSQEGEQPQHF. In DNA form, the CDR3 reads TGTGCCAGCAGCCAAGAAGGGGAACAGCCCCAGCATTTT. The chain couples TRBV3-1 (or the pseudogene TRBV3-2) to TRBJ1-5, with D possibly being TRBD1 (5 bases). There are 13 residues in the CDR3. V lost 0 bases and J 7 bases, leaving 7 bases between the germline ends. CDR1 is LGHDT and CDR2 is YNNKEL in the germline V gene (reference sequence).

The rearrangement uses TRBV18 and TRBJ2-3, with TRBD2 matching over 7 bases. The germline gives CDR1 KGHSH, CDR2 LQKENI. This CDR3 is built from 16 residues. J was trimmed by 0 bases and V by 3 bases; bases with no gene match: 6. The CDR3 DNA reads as TGTGCCAGCTCACCGGGCCTAGCGGCTAGCACAGATACGCAGTATTTT. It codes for CASSPGLAASTDTQYF.

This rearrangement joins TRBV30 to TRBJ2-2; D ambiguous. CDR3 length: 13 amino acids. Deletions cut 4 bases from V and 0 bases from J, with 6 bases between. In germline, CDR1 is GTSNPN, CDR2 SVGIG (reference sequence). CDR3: CAWTRANTGELFF. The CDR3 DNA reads TGTGCCTGGACTCGGGCGAACACCGGGGAGCTGTTTTTT.

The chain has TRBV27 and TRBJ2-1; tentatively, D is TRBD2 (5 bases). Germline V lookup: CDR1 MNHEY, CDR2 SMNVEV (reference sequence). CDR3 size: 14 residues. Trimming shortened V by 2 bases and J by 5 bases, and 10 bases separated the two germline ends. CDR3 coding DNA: TGTGCCAGCAGTTTAGGTGGGAGCAACAATGAGCAGTTCTTC. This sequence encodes CASSLGGSNNEQFF.

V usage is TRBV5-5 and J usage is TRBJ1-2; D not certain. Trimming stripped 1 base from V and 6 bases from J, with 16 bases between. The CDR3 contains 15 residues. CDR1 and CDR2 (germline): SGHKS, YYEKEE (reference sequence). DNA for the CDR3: TGTGCCAGCAGCTTGCTTACCTTTTTCGGGGATGGCTACACCTTC. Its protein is CASSLLTFFGDGYTF.

The CDR3 is CASTNRQGNEKLFF. In DNA, the CDR3 is TGTGCCAGCACGAACCGACAGGGGAATGAAAAACTGTTTTTT. The V call is TRBV6-5, the J call TRBJ1-4, with 8 bases that match TRBD1. The junction had 6 bases not matched to a gene; V was cut back by 7 bases and J by 5 bases. This CDR3 comprises 14 residues. Germline V gene sequence: CDR1 MNHEY, CDR2 SVGAGI.

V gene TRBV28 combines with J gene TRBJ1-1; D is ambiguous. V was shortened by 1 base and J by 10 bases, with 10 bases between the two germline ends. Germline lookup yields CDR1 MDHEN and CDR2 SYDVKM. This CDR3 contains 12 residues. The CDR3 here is CASSLSREGAFF. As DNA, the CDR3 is TGTGCCAGCAGTTTATCTCGGGAAGGAGCTTTCTTT.

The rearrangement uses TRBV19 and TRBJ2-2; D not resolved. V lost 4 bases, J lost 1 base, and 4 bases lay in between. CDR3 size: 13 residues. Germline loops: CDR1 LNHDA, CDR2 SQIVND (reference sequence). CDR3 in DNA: TGTGCCAGTAGTAGCGGGAACACCGGGGAGCTGTTTTTT. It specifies CASSSGNTGELFF.

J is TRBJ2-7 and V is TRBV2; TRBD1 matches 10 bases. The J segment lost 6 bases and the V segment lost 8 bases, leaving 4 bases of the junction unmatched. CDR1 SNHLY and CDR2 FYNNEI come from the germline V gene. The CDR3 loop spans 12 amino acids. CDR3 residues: CASERQGAEQYF. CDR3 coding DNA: TGTGCCAGCGAACGACAGGGGGCCGAGCAGTACTTC.